This is a list of T cell receptor beta chains from one sample in a study of Graves' ophthalmopathy and Graves' hyperthyroidism. One entry per CDR3 protein, called by TCRdb with MiXCR from the multiplex PCR reads. The sample consists of around 1.1 million distinct CDR3 sequences, about 40% of them appearing once. Sequencing was done on a sample of peripheral blood or thyroid tissue (not recorded which). The receptor source for this set is an adult man with Graves' hyperthyroidism. Each CDR3 is given with its conserved first and last residue. The order of the fields is V gene, J gene, D gene, clone size, CDR3 protein, CDR3 DNA. A D gene is named only where the DNA matches it firmly. Only some rows state a clone size, as once, few, many or a class for expanded clones.

TRBV14	TRBJ2-7	-	few	CASSQGTESYEQYF	TGTGCCAGCAGCCAAGGGACAGAATCCTACGAGCAGTACTTC
TRBV29-1	TRBJ1-4	TRBD1	-	CSVEGTGDEKLFF	TGCAGCGTTGAAGGTACAGGGGATGAGAAACTGTTTTTT
TRBV9	TRBJ2-2	TRBD2	-	CASSVEWTSGGNTGELFF	TGTGCCAGCAGCGTAGAATGGACTAGCGGGGGGAACACCGGGGAGCTGTTTTTT
TRBV7-2	TRBJ1-3	-	many	CASSLRQGGGNTIYF	TGTGCCAGCAGCTTAAGGCAGGGAGGCGGAAACACCATATATTTT
TRBV7-2	TRBJ2-7	TRBD1	many	CASSLAGRGQPYYEQYF	TGTGCCAGCAGCTTAGCGGGACGGGGACAGCCCTACTACGAGCAGTACTTC
TRBV15	TRBJ1-2	-	-	CATSRVGNNYGYTF	TGTGCCACCAGCAGAGTTGGGAATAACTATGGCTACACCTTC
TRBV10-3	TRBJ2-7	TRBD2	-	CAISPGTSGSLMGEQYF	TGTGCCATCAGTCCAGGGACTAGCGGGAGCCTAATGGGGGAGCAGTACTTC
TRBV6-6	TRBJ1-5	-	-	CASSYGQLGQPQHF	TGTGCCAGCAGTTACGGTCAGCTCGGTCAGCCCCAGCATTTT
TRBV5-6	TRBJ2-7	-	few	CASSSLNRASYEQYF	TGTGCCAGCAGCTCATTAAACAGGGCCTCCTACGAGCAGTACTTC
TRBV6-6	TRBJ1-6	-	-	CASSYKDPDRHLHF	TGTGCCAGCAGTTACAAGGACCCAGACCGTCACCTCCACTTT
TRBV19	TRBJ1-4	TRBD1	-	CASRDRGLATNEKLFF	TGTGCCAGTCGGGACAGGGGGCTTGCAACTAATGAAAAACTGTTTTTT
TRBV7-9	TRBJ2-2	-	few	CAFPEGRPQNTGELFF	TGTGCCTTCCCCGAGGGGCGACCACAGAACACCGGGGAGCTGTTTTTT
TRBV2	TRBJ1-6	-	-	CASSDQPGKSYNSPLHF	TGTGCCAGCAGTGACCAACCTGGGAAATCCTATAATTCACCCCTCCACTTT
TRBV12-3/TRBV12-4	TRBJ2-5	TRBD1	many	CASSPPRDSESQYF	TGTGCCAGCAGCCCTCCCCGGGACAGCGAGTCCCAGTACTTC
TRBV6-5	TRBJ2-7	-	few	CAAQRGSYEQYF	TGTGCCGCCCAGAGGGGCTCCTACGAGCAGTACTTC
TRBV4-3	TRBJ1-4	-	many	CASSHSTGIREKLFF	TGCGCCAGCAGCCATTCCACAGGGATTCGCGAAAAACTGTTTTTT
TRBV29-1	TRBJ2-7	TRBD2	many	CSVGLAGNIYEQYF	TGCAGCGTGGGACTAGCGGGGAACATCTACGAGCAGTACTTC
TRBV9	TRBJ2-7	-	many	CASSVDSSRYEQYF	TGTGCCAGCAGCGTAGACTCTAGTCGCTACGAGCAGTACTTC
TRBV3-1	TRBJ2-7	-	-	CASSQGTMGSSYEQYF	TGTGCCAGCAGCCAAGGGACAATGGGAAGCTCCTACGAGCAGTACTTC
TRBV5-1	TRBJ2-7	-	-	CASSRTGTWGYEQYF	TGTGCCAGCAGCCGAACCGGGACATGGGGGTACGAGCAGTACTTC
TRBV5-6	TRBJ1-1	-	many	CASSLLADEAFF	TGTGCCAGCAGCTTGCTGGCGGATGAAGCTTTCTTT
TRBV18	TRBJ1-2	-	few	CASSPGKGQGYGYTF	TGTGCCAGCTCACCAGGGAAGGGGCAGGGCTATGGCTACACCTTC
TRBV7-3	TRBJ2-7	TRBD2	-	CASSPPVASGNYEQYF	TGTGCCAGCTCACCACCGGTCGCTAGCGGCAACTACGAGCAGTACTTC
TRBV2	TRBJ2-7	-	-	CAISGPASYEQYF	TGTGCCATCTCGGGACCAGCTTCCTACGAGCAGTACTTC
TRBV15	TRBJ1-3	-	few	CATSRDPSNTIYF	TGTGCCACCAGCAGAGATCCCTCGAACACCATATATTTT
TRBV29-1	TRBJ1-1	-	-	CSLAAMNTEAFF	TGCAGCTTAGCGGCTATGAACACTGAAGCTTTCTTT
TRBV6-1	TRBJ2-7	TRBD1	-	CASSYSDRVENEQYF	TGTGCCAGCAGTTACTCGGACAGGGTGGAGAACGAGCAGTACTTC
TRBV7-2	TRBJ2-7	TRBD2	many	CASSSSGGTRYEQYF	TGTGCCAGCAGCTCTAGCGGGGGTACCAGATACGAGCAGTACTTC
TRBV2	TRBJ2-7	-	-	CASSELIGQGFGYEQYF	TGTGCCAGCAGTGAATTGATAGGCCAGGGTTTCGGATACGAGCAGTACTTC
TRBV29-1	TRBJ1-1	TRBD1	-	CSGRQGAHTEAFF	TGCAGCGGTAGACAGGGGGCGCACACTGAAGCTTTCTTT
TRBV7-2	TRBJ1-5	-	-	CASSYTKPGVLEGNQPQHF	TGTGCCAGCAGTTACACCAAGCCAGGGGTATTAGAGGGCAATCAGCCCCAGCATTTT
TRBV29-1	TRBJ2-5	-	-	CSVETGTQETQYF	TGCAGCGTTGAAACCGGGACCCAGGAGACCCAGTACTTC
TRBV7-9	TRBJ1-2	TRBD1	many	CASSHRDRGNYGYTF	TGTGCCAGCAGCCACCGGGACAGGGGGAACTATGGCTACACCTTC
TRBV25-1	TRBJ1-6	TRBD1	few	CASSLSGGAYSPLHF	TGTGCCAGCAGTTTGTCAGGGGGCGCGTATTCACCCCTCCACTTT
TRBV7-8	TRBJ2-5	-	many	CASSLTQGQETQYF	TGTGCCAGCAGCTTAACCCAGGGCCAAGAGACCCAGTACTTC
TRBV20-1	TRBJ2-2	-	-	CSAQGLRAGELFF	TGCAGTGCTCAGGGGCTTAGGGCCGGGGAGCTGTTTTTT
TRBV10-2	TRBJ2-5	-	-	CASIDQETQYF	TGCGCCAGCATTGATCAAGAGACCCAGTACTTC
TRBV4-3	TRBJ2-7	-	-	CASSQGALLSYEQYF	TGCGCCAGCAGCCAAGGGGCGCTACTCTCCTACGAGCAGTACTTC
TRBV24-1	TRBJ2-5	TRBD1	many	CATSDPRTGGTQYF	TGTGCCACCAGTGACCCCAGGACAGGGGGGACCCAGTACTTC
TRBV6-5	TRBJ2-2	-	many	CASSPNANTGELFF	TGTGCCAGCAGCCCTAACGCCAACACCGGGGAGCTGTTTTTT
TRBV10-3	TRBJ1-2	-	-	CASSFLGRSHYGYTF	TGTGCCAGCAGTTTCCTGGGCAGATCCCACTATGGCTACACCTTC
TRBV28	TRBJ2-7	-	-	CASSLNGIYEQYF	TGTGCCAGCAGTTTAAACGGGATCTACGAGCAGTACTTC
TRBV20-1	TRBJ1-5	TRBD1	many	CSAVTPGQGTSDQHF	TGCAGTGCTGTGACACCGGGACAGGGCACGTCGGATCAGCATTTT
TRBV10-3	TRBJ2-2	TRBD2	once	CAIRDTSGGPGELFF	TGTGCCATCAGAGACACTAGCGGGGGACCCGGGGAGCTGTTTTTT
TRBV5-1	TRBJ2-5	-	few	CASSLSSTVQETQYF	TGCGCCAGCAGCTTGAGTTCTACCGTTCAAGAGACCCAGTACTTC
TRBV12-3/TRBV12-4	TRBJ1-2	-	many	CASSFYRAEGYTF	TGTGCCAGCAGTTTTTACAGGGCCGAGGGCTACACCTTC
TRBV7-9	TRBJ1-5	-	many	CASSRGNQPQHF	TGTGCCAGCAGCAGGGGGAATCAGCCCCAGCATTTT
TRBV7-9	TRBJ2-6	-	-	CASSLTSTSRAYVLTF	TGTGCCAGCAGCTTAACCTCGACATCCAGGGCTTACGTCCTGACTTTC
TRBV29-1	TRBJ2-7	-	many	CSVEDQGTASYEQYF	TGCAGCGTTGAAGATCAGGGGACGGCCTCCTACGAGCAGTACTTC
TRBV7-9	TRBJ1-2	-	many	CASSLGVLVRPHNYGYTF	TGTGCCAGCAGCTTAGGGGTGTTGGTTAGGCCGCATAACTATGGCTACACCTTC
TRBV4-1	TRBJ2-7	TRBD1	-	CASSQPGQFSEQYF	TGCGCCAGCAGCCAACCGGGACAGTTCTCCGAGCAGTACTTC
TRBV20-1	TRBJ1-5	-	-	CSARVGGGNQPQHF	TGCAGTGCTAGAGTGGGGGGGGGCAATCAGCCCCAGCATTTT
TRBV7-9	TRBJ2-2	TRBD1	many	CASSLGPGDSNTGELFF	TGTGCCAGCAGCTTGGGGCCTGGGGACAGTAACACCGGGGAGCTGTTTTTT
TRBV7-9	TRBJ2-3	-	-	CASSNSEKGDTQYF	TGTGCCAGCAGCAATAGCGAAAAGGGAGATACGCAGTATTTT